The clone carrying this T cell receptor beta chain is a singleton in its sample. Its antigen is not identified. V was trimmed by 2 bases and J by 6 bases, leaving 13 bases between them. CDR3 length equals 14 residues. The germline V gene encodes CDR1 MNHEY and CDR2 SVGEGT. This specimen comes from a study of T cell responses to AZD1222 COVID-19 vaccine. General study points: Only a handful of individuals given AZD1222 were seropositive at baseline. Compared with day 0, the breadth and depth of the Spike-specific TCR repertoire rose significantly after two doses of AZD1222.

Some clones are missing from TCRdb's copy, which holds only in-frame ones; the method was immunoSEQ multiplex PCR. The table lists approximately 100,000 clones, roughly 90% of them singletons. The chain uses TRBV6-2 or TRBV6-3 and TRBJ1-2; unclear D gene. This sequence was found in an adult in good health. This specimen was peripheral blood, taken on day 0 of AZD1222 vaccination. As DNA, the CDR3 is TGTGCCAGCAGTTACGTCCAGTTACGAGATGGCTACACCTTC. This codes for CASSYVQLRDGYTF.